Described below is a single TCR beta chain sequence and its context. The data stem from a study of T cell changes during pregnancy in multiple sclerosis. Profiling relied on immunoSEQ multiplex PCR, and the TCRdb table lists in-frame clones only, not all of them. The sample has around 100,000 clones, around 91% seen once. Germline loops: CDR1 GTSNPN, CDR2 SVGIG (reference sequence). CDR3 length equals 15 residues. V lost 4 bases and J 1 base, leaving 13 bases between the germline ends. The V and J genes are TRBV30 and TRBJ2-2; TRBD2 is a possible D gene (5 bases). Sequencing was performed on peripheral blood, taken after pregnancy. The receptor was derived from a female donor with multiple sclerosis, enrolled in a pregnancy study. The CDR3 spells CAWNTAAMNTGELFF. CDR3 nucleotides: TGTGCCTGGAACACAGCGGCAATGAACACCGGGGAGCTGTTTTTT. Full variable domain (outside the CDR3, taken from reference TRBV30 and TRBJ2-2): SQTIHQWPATLVQPVGSPLSLECTVEGTSNPNLYWYRQAAGRGLQLLFYSVGIGQISSEVPQNLSASRPQDRQFILSSKKLLLSDSGFYLCAWNTAAMNTGELFFGEGSRLTVL.